This is a list of T cell receptor beta chains from one sample in a study of OX40 agonist ivuxolimab in advanced cancers. Profiling relied on immunoSEQ multiplex PCR, and the TCRdb table lists in-frame clones only, not all of them. Of 90,000 to 95,000 clones in the sample, 84% were seen once. Sequenced material: CD4+ or CD8+ T cells sorted from blood, taken in a trial of the OX40 agonist ivuxolimab. The receptors originated from an adult with an advanced solid tumor such as melanoma, head and neck, liver or kidney cancer. Both conserved end residues are trimmed from each CDR3. D genes are given only for firm matches. The size of a clone is reported for some rows only, either as once, few or many, or as a class for expanded clones.

CDR3 | length | size | J | V | D
ASSLARGYEQF | 11 | - | TRBJ2-1 | TRBV7-2 | -
ASSIGTLHTEAF | 12 | - | TRBJ1-1 | TRBV19 | -
SVLGTGGDEQY | 11 | - | TRBJ2-7 | TRBV29-1 | TRBD1
ATSRGGPQETQY | 12 | few | TRBJ2-5 | TRBV15 | -
ASRTAAGNQPQH | 12 | - | TRBJ1-5 | TRBV4-2 | -
ASSFTGRFGTEAF | 13 | - | TRBJ1-1 | TRBV27 | -
ASSQGGGHTGELF | 13 | - | TRBJ2-2 | TRBV4-1 | -
ASSGTQSNEKLF | 12 | - | TRBJ1-4 | TRBV2 | -
ASSPAGGLNSPLH | 13 | - | TRBJ1-6 | TRBV7-3 | -
ASSLVAGGQETQY | 13 | - | TRBJ2-5 | TRBV7-2 | TRBD2
ASSPSAMDSYT | 11 | - | TRBJ1-2 | TRBV18 | -
ASSQERLNYGYT | 12 | - | TRBJ1-2 | TRBV5-4 | -
ASSPFQHQGQETQY | 14 | - | TRBJ2-5 | TRBV18 | -
ASLFQLNTEAF | 11 | - | TRBJ1-1 | TRBV28 | -
ASSPDRGSKEQF | 12 | - | TRBJ2-1 | TRBV5-1 | TRBD1
ASRLFETANSDLH | 13 | - | TRBJ1-6 | TRBV5-5 | -
ASSLATGQGYT | 11 | - | TRBJ1-2 | TRBV11-2 | -
ASSFPFSGGEAF | 12 | few | TRBJ1-1 | TRBV7-8 | -
ASSFGRLMSYNEQF | 14 | - | TRBJ2-1 | TRBV5-4 | -
ASSLGQDGYT | 10 | - | TRBJ1-2 | TRBV5-1 | -
ASSIPPGTDTGELF | 14 | - | TRBJ2-2 | TRBV19 | -
ASSPAGGKSYEQY | 13 | - | TRBJ2-7 | TRBV9 | -
ASSFSGGDGEKLF | 13 | - | TRBJ1-4 | TRBV6-6 | -
AISPVTTNEKLF | 12 | once | TRBJ1-4 | TRBV10-3 | -
ASSGSTSNQPQH | 12 | - | TRBJ1-5 | TRBV2 | -
ASGSSYEQY | 9 | - | TRBJ2-7 | TRBV12-5 | -
ASSFQGVSNQPQH | 13 | - | TRBJ1-5 | TRBV28 | TRBD1
ASRGPHREKLF | 11 | - | TRBJ1-4 | TRBV2 | -
ASSPSGQRKTYNEQF | 15 | - | TRBJ2-1 | TRBV27 | TRBD1
ASSYGKGTDTQY | 12 | - | TRBJ2-3 | TRBV6-5 | -
ASRSPFAGPSTDTQY | 15 | - | TRBJ2-3 | TRBV27 | -
ASSSSGTPGEQY | 12 | - | TRBJ2-7 | TRBV7-7 | -
ATSRDSPGAGDTQY | 14 | - | TRBJ2-3 | TRBV15 | -
ASSSGNRERQY | 11 | - | TRBJ2-3 | TRBV7-8 | -
ASSDLGAETQY | 11 | - | TRBJ2-5 | TRBV2 | -
ASSYLDQPQH | 10 | - | TRBJ1-5 | TRBV7-9 | -
ASSIGVDGNTIY | 12 | - | TRBJ1-3 | TRBV19 | -
ASSLGGDRGGYGYT | 14 | - | TRBJ1-2 | TRBV28 | TRBD1
ASRDPGRAEKLF | 12 | - | TRBJ1-4 | TRBV10-2 | -
ASSPLSRSSGDTQY | 14 | - | TRBJ2-3 | TRBV7-3 | -
ASSLGNEQF | 9 | - | TRBJ2-1 | TRBV7-9 | -
ASSPRLGADGYT | 12 | few | TRBJ1-2 | TRBV18 | -
ASRLEISNQPQH | 12 | few | TRBJ1-5 | TRBV2 | -
AISEGLAGETDTQY | 14 | - | TRBJ2-3 | TRBV10-3 | TRBD2
AISDEERGNQPQH | 13 | - | TRBJ1-5 | TRBV10-3 | -
ASSFIRVTNTGELF | 14 | once | TRBJ2-2 | TRBV7-9 | -
ASHRGFVDYNEQF | 13 | - | TRBJ2-1 | TRBV5-1 | -
ASSPDELTDTQY | 12 | - | TRBJ2-3 | TRBV5-1 | -
ASSAGTDTQY | 10 | - | TRBJ2-3 | TRBV10-1 | -
ASSSTVSGNTIY | 12 | - | TRBJ1-3 | TRBV7-2 | -
ASSQVIGGGTDGGYT | 15 | once | TRBJ1-2 | TRBV4-2 | -
ASRDRGLNTEAF | 12 | - | TRBJ1-1 | TRBV6-5 | TRBD1
ASSLTGSSYNEQF | 13 | - | TRBJ2-1 | TRBV28 | TRBD1
ASSYSGDSGANVLT | 14 | - | TRBJ2-6 | TRBV6-5 | -
ASSLTGGVRSNYGYT | 15 | - | TRBJ1-2 | TRBV11-1 | TRBD1
ASSLVGTAQETQY | 13 | once | TRBJ2-5 | TRBV7-8 | -
AIREDLSNQPQH | 12 | - | TRBJ1-5 | TRBV10-3 | -